In its sample, the clone carrying this T cell receptor (beta chain) was seen many times. The time point: newly diagnosed GD, antithyroid drugs for less than 3 months. PBMC RNA served as the TCR library source. Roughly 9.3 milliliters of peripheral blood were taken and placed in EDTA tubes. Arm-PCR with iRepertoire HTBI primers amplified the CDR3 regions for these TCR beta libraries. TCRdb re-called the multiplex PCR reads through MiXCR, storing one row per CDR3 protein. The table includes about 530,000 distinct CDR3 sequences, about 15% detected once. This record belongs to a study of regulatory T cells in long-lasting Graves disease. J was trimmed by 0 bases and V by 0 bases; bases with no gene match: 7. The CDR3 length is 19 residues. The same data also went into a second study, on T cells in Graves' hyperthyroidism and ophthalmopathy. That source reports: The study left out patients who had uncontrolled infection, other autoimmune disease, pregnancy or lactation. Blood also carried most thyroid clonotypes expanded above 0.001.

This specimen consisted of peripheral blood mononuclear cells (PBMCs), obtained at new diagnosis, from a patient treated with antithyroid drugs. This clonotype was sampled from a woman aged 35-65 years with Graves disease. The chain couples TRBV12-3 or TRBV12-4 to TRBJ2-4; 11 nucleotides agree with TRBD1. The CDR3 bases are TGTGCCAGCAGTTTAGCCGGGACAGGGGGACCCTTAGCCAAAAACATTCAGTACTTC. This sequence encodes CASSLAGTGGPLAKNIQYF.